One and the same sample provided the 17 T cell receptor beta chains below, sequenced in a study of PD-1 blockade in mismatch repair-deficient tumors. Sequenced by immunoSEQ multiplex PCR; TCRdb stores in-frame clones only, minus some. The table lists some 100,000 clones, over 65% of them singletons. This specimen consisted of peripheral blood, obtained approximately 35 weeks after starting pembrolizumab. These receptors were collected from an adult with mismatch repair-deficient cancer.

The rearrangement uses TRBV11-2 and TRBJ1-2; D ambiguous. This CDR3 region has 15 residues. Germline assignment: CDR1 SGHAT and CDR2 FQNNGV. V dropped 4 bases and J dropped 4 bases, with 16 bases sitting between them. The CDR3 coding sequence is TGTGCCAGCAGCTCCCCCAGGACGCCGGGCTATGGCTACACCTTC. Protein: CASSSPRTPGYGYTF.

A single count supports this clone. The V call is TRBV6-1, the J call TRBJ2-1; 12 bases match TRBD1. The CDR3 spans 15 residues. V gave up 7 bases and J gave up 2 bases; unmatched junction bases: 3. Per the germline V gene, CDR1 is MNHNS and CDR2 is SASEGT. The CDR3 nucleotides are TGTGCCAGCACGGGGACAGGGGGCACCTACAATGAGCAGTTCTTC. Protein product: CASTGTGGTYNEQFF.

CDR3 in amino acids: CASSLDGLAGGWEQYF. For the CDR3, the DNA is TGTGCCAGCAGCTTAGATGGCCTAGCGGGAGGCTGGGAGCAGTACTTC. This rearrangement joins TRBV7-2 to TRBJ2-7; 11 bases agree with TRBD2. CDR1 and CDR2 (germline): SGHTA, FQGNSA. There are 16 residues in the CDR3. The V and J ends lost 1 base and 7 bases, in that order; junction bases with no gene match: 9.

This chain links TRBV5-8 with TRBJ2-3; 12 positions agree with TRBD2. This CDR3 spans 16 amino acids. Losses at the gene ends were 4 bases for V and 1 base for J; bases not matched to a gene: 4. Germline CDR1 reads SGHTS; CDR2 reads YDEGEE. The CDR3 nucleotides are TGTGCCAGCAGCGTACTAGCGGGAGGAGGCACAGATACGCAGTATTTT. Its translation is CASSVLAGGGTDTQYF.

The gene calls are TRBV29-1 and TRBJ1-2, with D unresolved. The CDR3 contains 11 residues. In germline, CDR1 is SQVTM, CDR2 ANQGSEA. The V and J ends lost 5 bases and 6 bases respectively, with 10 bases between them. The CDR3 sequence is CSVPWAHGYTF. CDR3 DNA sequence: TGCAGCGTTCCCTGGGCCCATGGCTACACCTTC.

V and J are TRBV18 and TRBJ2-1; D call uncertain. CDR1 KGHSH and CDR2 LQKENI come from the germline V gene. The V end lost 4 bases, the J end lost 3 bases, and 7 bases lay between the germline ends. This CDR3 spans 13 amino acids. Here the CDR3 reads CASSRINYNEQFF. In DNA, the CDR3 is TGTGCCAGCTCACGGATTAACTACAATGAGCAGTTCTTC. Together with reference TRBV18 and TRBJ2-1, the CDR3 gives the full variable domain: NAGVMQNPRHLVRRRGQEARLRCSPMKGHSHVYWYRQLPEEGLKFMVYLQKENIIDESGMPKERFSAEFPKEGPSILRIQQVVRGDSAAYFCASSRINYNEQFFGPGTRLTVL.

This chain connects TRBV5-1 to TRBJ1-2; unclear D gene. Germline lookup yields CDR1 SGHRS and CDR2 YFSETQ. Trimming pared 4 bases from V and 5 bases from J, leaving 12 bases between. This CDR3 is 13 amino acids long. The CDR3 nucleotides are TGCGCCAGCAGCCCGACGGCGGATTATGGCTACACCTTC. This translates into CASSPTADYGYTF.

V gene TRBV30 combines with J gene TRBJ1-5; tentatively, D is TRBD1 (5 bases). CDR3 length: 14 amino acids. With 0 bases removed from V and 7 bases from J, the gap between germline ends came to 13 bases. CDR1 is GTSNPN and CDR2 is SVGIG in the germline V gene (reference sequence). CDR3 protein: CAWSVGRGLQPQHF. The DNA of the CDR3 is TGTGCCTGGAGTGTTGGGAGGGGCTTACAGCCCCAGCATTTT.

The chain combines TRBV7-8 with TRBJ2-1; possibly TRBD1 or TRBD2 for D (6 bases each). The germline V gene has CDR1 SGHVS and CDR2 FQNEAQ. Trimming removed 5 bases from V and 6 bases from J, with 11 bases in between. This CDR3 contains 13 residues. CDR3 bases: TGTGCCAGCAGCCCGGGGGCGGTCAATGAGCAGTTCTTC. Encoded protein: CASSPGAVNEQFF.

In regard to this clone: The same CDR3 also results from other DNA sequences found in this sample. J is TRBJ2-7 and V is TRBV7-9; D not resolved. The V gene's germline CDR1 is SEHNR and CDR2 FQNEAQ (reference sequence). The CDR3 covers 12 residues. The germline V and J ends were trimmed by 5 bases and 0 bases, with 5 bases remaining between them. The CDR3 loop reads CASSPTSYEQYF. The CDR3 DNA follows: TGTGCCAGCAGCCCCACCTCCTACGAGCAGTACTTC.

This clone occurred a few times. The chain is built from TRBV25-1 and TRBJ1-2; perhaps TRBD1 as D (5 bases). The CDR3 sequence is 13 residues long. V dropped 7 bases and J dropped 0 bases, with 9 bases sitting between them. Germline V gene data show CDR1 as MGHDK and CDR2 as SYGVNS. CDR3: CASTQGTNYGYTF. DNA of the CDR3: TGTGCCAGCACCCAGGGTACTAACTATGGCTACACCTTC.

This clone was counted between two and nine times. V is TRBV29-1 and J is TRBJ1-2; 8 bases match TRBD1. This CDR3 is built from 13 residues. Germline V CDR1 and CDR2: SQVTM, ANQGSEA. V lost 5 bases and J lost 1; bases outside the gene matches: 3. This chain's CDR3 is CSVFDRGNYGYTF. DNA of the CDR3: TGCAGCGTTTTCGACAGGGGTAACTATGGCTACACCTTC.

This chain links TRBV5-6 with TRBJ1-4; D remains ambiguous. Per the germline V gene, CDR1 is SGHDT and CDR2 is YYEEEE. The CDR3 sequence is 17 residues long. The V and J ends lost 2 bases and 3 bases respectively, with 17 bases between them. The CDR3 DNA follows: TGTGCCAGCAGCTTCGTAACTGGTGAGGCGGCTAATGAAAAACTGTTTTTT. Encoded protein: CASSFVTGEAANEKLFF.

The chain couples TRBV29-1 to TRBJ1-2; D possibly corresponds to TRBD1 (6 bases). Trimming pared 1 base from V and 3 bases from J, leaving 9 bases between. This CDR3 is built from 13 residues. The germline V gene has CDR1 SQVTM and CDR2 ANQGSEA. The DNA for the CDR3 is TGCAGCGTTGAAGCCCAGGGGTACTATGGCTACACCTTC. Protein product: CSVEAQGYYGYTF. Variable domain in full (rest from reference TRBV29-1 and TRBJ1-2): SAVISQKPSRDICQRGTSLTIQCQVDSQVTMMFWYRQQPGQSLTLIATANQGSEATYESGFVIDKFPISRPNLTFSTLTVSNMSPEDSSIYLCSVEAQGYYGYTFGSGTRLTVV.

V gene TRBV25-1 combines with J gene TRBJ1-2; weak D call: TRBD1 (5 bases). Germline V lookup: CDR1 MGHDK, CDR2 SYGVNS. CDR3 size: 13 residues. Trimming took off 5 bases at V and 5 bases at J, with 12 bases between the two ends. The DNA for the CDR3 is TGTGCCAGCAGTTCTCTGGGGCTTTATGGCTACACCTTC. The encoded protein is CASSSLGLYGYTF.

The count of this clone is one. This chain connects TRBV29-1 to TRBJ1-2; D is perhaps TRBD1 (6 bases). The CDR3 is 13 amino acids. The V and J ends lost 3 bases and 4 bases respectively, with 12 bases between them. Germline assignment: CDR1 SQVTM and CDR2 ANQGSEA. The CDR3 coding sequence is TGCAGCGTTGACCCAGGGGCCGCCTATGGCTACACCTTC. The encoded protein is CSVDPGAAYGYTF.

The V gene is TRBV11-2, the J gene TRBJ2-7, with TRBD2 identical over 10 bases. Germline lookup yields CDR1 SGHAT and CDR2 FQNNGV. V was clipped by 5 bases and J by 4 bases; unmatched bases: 11. The CDR3 sequence is 16 residues long. CDR3 bases: TGTGCCAGCAGCATCGGACTAGCGGAAACCGTGTACGAGCAGTACTTC. It is translated as CASSIGLAETVYEQYF. Looking up the rest from reference TRBV11-2 and TRBJ2-7 gives the full variable domain: EAGVAQSPRYKIIEKRQSVAFWCNPISGHATLYWYQQILGQGPKLLIQFQNNGVVDDSQLPKDRFSAERLKGVDSTLKIQPAKLEDSAVYLCASSIGLAETVYEQYFGPGTRLTVT.